A selection of T cell receptor beta chains follows, all from one sample in a study of shared clonotypes between healthy human individuals. The table came from immunoSEQ multiplex PCR; TCRdb's copy has only in-frame clones and leaves some out. The sample gives about 580,000 clones, roughly 98% of which show up once; roughly 0.29% is in the top ten. The sequenced sample was naive CD8+ T cells sorted from blood. The receptors were sampled from a man under 40 in good health. The CDR3 runs from the conserved cysteine through the conserved F or W.

>TRBJ2-7|TRBV6-5
CASQPNSYEQYF
>TRBJ2-7|TRBV19
CASSIGAPELRNEQYF
>TRBJ2-7|TRBV5-6
CASSSRTSGHYEQYF
>TRBJ1-5|TRBV27
CASDPAPGPNQPQHF
>TRBJ1-5|TRBV19
CASSKGTGKELNQPQHF
>TRBJ2-5|TRBV28
CASSLLTRQETQYF
>TRBJ1-1|TRBV7-9
CASSLGRAGRTEAFF
>TRBJ2-7|TRBV7-9
CASSPRLAGGYEQYF
>TRBJ2-1|TRBV5-4
CASSFMAYEQFF
>TRBJ2-7|TRBV5-1
CASSLEDSPYEQYF
>TRBJ1-1|TRBV5-4
CASSLEGGGEGAFF
>TRBJ1-2|TRBV7-9
CASSLAAQGAGYTF
>TRBJ2-1|TRBV4-1
CASSQVPWGPGEQFF
>TRBJ2-3|TRBV9
CASSVGVRGTSTDTQYF
>TRBJ2-7|TRBV14
CASSPWDRDVGYEQYF
>TRBJ2-5|TRBV7-2
CASSQRRDTVRETQYF
>TRBJ2-2|TRBV9
CASSVSRDRASNTGELFF
>TRBJ1-2|TRBV19
CASSIEDPFPLEANYGYTF
>TRBJ2-5|TRBV27
CASSGTAHPIRETQYF
>TRBJ2-7|TRBV5-1
CASSLQGGMVYEQYF